A single sample is the source of the 25 T cell receptor beta chains below, sequenced in a study of lung T cells in sarcoidosis with Löfgren's syndrome. TCRdb ran MiXCR on the reads and lists one entry per CDR3 protein. The table lists tens of thousands of distinct CDR3 sequences, approximately 21% of them singletons. The sample was CD4+ T cells from PBMCs. The receptors were gathered from a human donor with sarcoidosis (Löfgren's syndrome or another form), or a control subject (not recorded which).

Regarding this clonotype: A read error may be the cause here, since a much bigger clone is one base away. Lacking the conserved final phenylalanine or tryptophan, this CDR3 likely reflects a read error. The V gene is TRBV12-5, the J gene TRBJ1-1; D possibly corresponds to TRBD1 (6 bases). V lost 4 bases and J lost 4, with 16 bases in between. CDR3 length: 15 residues. Germline CDR1 and CDR2: LGHNT and FRNRAP. This CDR3 is CASGSSQGGTTEAFC. CDR3 nucleotide sequence: TGTGCTAGTGGTTCTTCACAGGGCGGGACCACTGAAGCTTTCTGT.

A note on this clonotype: The junction and the germline gene differ at one end; a read error may be behind it. The CDR3 DNA sequence: TGTGCCACCAGCGGAGAGCCGGGCCTGAATGGCAATCAGCCCCAGCATTTT. Protein: CATSGEPGLNGNQPQHF. This chain joins TRBV15 and TRBJ1-5, with D unresolved. This CDR3 region has 17 residues. CDR1 LNHNV and CDR2 YYDKDF come from the germline V gene (reference sequence).

This clonotype was picked up many times. The chain employs TRBV2 and TRBJ1-5; D remains unclear. The CDR3 sequence is 15 residues long. V shed 5 bases and J shed 3 bases, with 14 bases lying between them. CDR1 SNHLY and CDR2 FYNNEI come from the germline V gene. Here the CDR3 DNA reads TGTGCCAGCAGTCCCTTTTTAGGTTCCAATCAGCCCCAGCATTTT. Amino acid sequence: CASSPFLGSNQPQHF.

This clonotype was observed a handful of times. Given a much more abundant clone one base away, this may be a read error. The chain has TRBV20-1 and TRBJ1-1, with a weak D call TRBD1 (5 bases). The CDR3 totals 10 residues. Per the germline V gene, CDR1 is DFQATT and CDR2 is SNEGSKA (reference sequence). DNA of the CDR3: TGCGGTGCCCGGTGGGGGAAGGCTTTCTTT. Protein sequence: CGARWGKAFF.

About this clonotype: With a much larger clone just one base away, this may be a read error. The chain recombines TRBV20-1 with TRBJ2-3, with D maybe TRBD2 (5 bases). From germline, CDR1 is DFQATT and CDR2 SNEGSKA (reference sequence). This CDR3 is 16 amino acids long. V gave up 3 bases and J gave up 0 bases, with 16 bases separating them. The CDR3 DNA reads as TGCAGTGCTAGGGCGGACTCGGCTATTAGCACAGATACGCAGTATTTT. Protein product: CSARADSAISTDTQYF.

Many counts were recorded for this clonotype. This chain uses TRBV20-1 with TRBJ1-6, with TRBD1 identical over 7 bases. The CDR3 has 14 residues. CDR1 and CDR2 from the germline V gene are DFQATT and SNEGSKA (reference sequence). The J segment lost 7 bases and the V segment lost 1 base, leaving 4 bases of the junction unmatched. The CDR3 region is CSARAGQFNSPLHF. The CDR3 bases are TGCAGTGCTAGAGCGGGACAGTTCAATTCACCCCTCCACTTT.

This clonotype was counted between two and nine times. The V gene is TRBV19, the J gene TRBJ1-4; D remains ambiguous. Per the germline V gene, CDR1 is LNHDA and CDR2 is SQIVND (reference sequence). The V gene lost 10 bases and the J gene lost 7 bases, with 10 bases spanning the gap. The length of the CDR3 is 11 residues. The CDR3, as DNA: TGTGCCATCAAGCACGGTGAAAAACTGTTTTTT. Its translation: CAIKHGEKLFF.

The chain carries TRBV5-4 and TRBJ1-2; D is perhaps TRBD1 (5 bases). V was pared by 3 bases and J by 0 bases, with 21 bases between. CDR3 length: 18 residues. Germline lookup yields CDR1 SGHNT and CDR2 YYREEE (reference sequence). The CDR3 here is CASSSAMGGNRTNYGYTF. The CDR3 DNA reads TGTGCCAGCAGCTCGGCAATGGGCGGGAACAGGACTAACTATGGCTACACCTTC.

This clonotype has at least ten counts. The chain uses TRBV20-1 and TRBJ2-5; a weak D match, TRBD1 (6 bases). V was shortened by 0 bases and J by 1 base, with 12 bases between the two germline ends. CDR1 DFQATT and CDR2 SNEGSKA come from the germline V gene (reference sequence). This CDR3 is 15 amino acids long. The DNA for the CDR3 is TGCAGTGCTAGAGAAAACGGACAGCCCCAAGAGACCCAGTACTTC. This codes for CSARENGQPQETQYF.

This clonotype showed up just a few times. The V call is TRBV3-1, the J call TRBJ1-1; D might be TRBD1 (5 bases). The CDR3 totals 13 residues. V lost 1 base and J 5 bases, leaving 8 bases between the germline ends. Germline loops: CDR1 LGHDT, CDR2 YNNKEL (reference sequence). The CDR3: CASSQVGGTEAFF. The CDR3 region has the DNA TGTGCCAGCAGCCAAGTCGGGGGGACTGAAGCTTTCTTT.

A word on this clonotype: A much larger clonotype is one base distant, so this may be a read error. The genes are TRBV28 and TRBJ1-2; D remains ambiguous. The CDR3 consists of 12 residues. V gave up 1 base and J gave up 8 bases, with 8 bases separating them. Germline CDR1 is MDHEN and CDR2 is SYDVKM. The CDR3 region is CASSLSVIGYTF. The CDR3, as DNA: TGTGCCAGCAGTTTATCGGTGATAGGCTACACCTTC.

This clonotype was seen more than once but under ten times. The chain is built from TRBV7-9 and TRBJ2-1, with D possibly TRBD2 on 5 matching bases. Germline CDR1 is SEHNR and CDR2 is FQNEAQ (reference sequence). This CDR3 is 17 amino acids long. The ends were cut back, 5 bases at V and 6 bases at J, with 23 bases in the middle. The CDR3 DNA sequence: TGTGCCAGCAGCCCCAAAGCAGCGCCTAGCCTAGGCAATGAGCAGTTCTTC. Protein sequence: CASSPKAAPSLGNEQFF.

This chain links TRBV28 with TRBJ2-7, with D possibly matching TRBD2 (6 bases). Germline CDR1 is MDHEN and CDR2 is SYDVKM. This CDR3 has 13 residues. In DNA form, the CDR3 reads TGTGCAAGCAGTTTGGGGCGGGGATACGAGCGGTACGTC. This sequence encodes CASSLGRGYERYV.

As to this clonotype: A clone one base away is much larger, so this may be a read error. Lacking the conserved final phenylalanine or tryptophan, this CDR3 likely reflects a read error. The V call is TRBV28, the J call TRBJ2-3, with D perhaps TRBD1 (5 bases). Trimming pared 1 base from V and 6 bases from J, leaving 11 bases between. The length of the CDR3 is 14 residues. The germline gives CDR1 MDHEN, CDR2 SYDVKM. The CDR3 loop is CASSLLTAVDTQYS. DNA of the CDR3: TGTGCCAGCAGTTTATTGACAGCAGTTGATACGCAGTATTCT.

By sample fraction, this clonotype is medium-sized. The rearrangement uses TRBV27 and TRBJ2-1; D gene uncertain. There are 17 residues in the CDR3. The V and J ends lost 2 bases and 5 bases respectively, with 19 bases between them. Germline CDR1 and CDR2: MNHEY and SMNVEV (reference sequence). The CDR3 bases are TGTGCCAGCAGTTTAAGCCCACAACGTGGTTTCCACAATGAGCAGTTCTTC. Translation: CASSLSPQRGFHNEQFF.

As concerns this clonotype: One end of the junction varies from germline; a read error may be responsible. The chain joins TRBV6-1 to TRBJ2-7; possible D gene TRBD1, 6 bases. The CDR3 runs 14 residues. Germline CDR1 MNHNS, CDR2 SASEGT. The CDR3 region has the DNA TGTGCCAGCAGTGGAGACGGACAGTACTACGAGCAATACTTC. It translates to CASSGDGQYYEQYF.

This chain links TRBV12-3 or TRBV12-4 with TRBJ1-2; D is uncertain. CDR3 size: 16 residues. Between the trimmed V and J ends, which lost 1 base and 5 bases, there was a span of 17 bases. Here the CDR3 DNA reads TGTGCCAGCAGTTTAGGGTCAGCGGCGCGTTTATATGGCTACACCTTC. This translates into CASSLGSAARLYGYTF.

This clonotype was counted ten times or more. This chain links TRBV7-2 with TRBJ2-2; D is uncertain. Germline V gene sequence: CDR1 SGHTA, CDR2 FQGNSA. Trimming removed 1 base at V and 5 bases at J, with 5 bases between. The CDR3 is made up of 13 amino acids. In DNA, the CDR3 is TGTGCCAGCAGCTTAGTTCGTACCGGGGAGCTGTTTTTT. This sequence encodes CASSLVRTGELFF.

This clonotype was detected a few times. The chain couples TRBV29-1 to TRBJ2-1, with 7 nucleotides matching TRBD2. This CDR3 is built from 14 residues. Per germline, CDR1 SQVTM and CDR2 ANQGSEA. After removal of 1 base from V and 5 bases from J, the junction contained 5 bases not matched to a gene. This CDR3 reads CSVEVREFDNEQFF. CDR3 coding DNA: TGCAGCGTTGAAGTGCGGGAGTTCGACAATGAGCAGTTCTTC.

There are a few counts of this clonotype. V and J are TRBV7-9 and TRBJ1-4; D ambiguous. Germline lookup yields CDR1 SEHNR and CDR2 FQNEAQ (reference sequence). The CDR3 is 17 residues long. V was cut by 2 bases and J by 3 bases, with 16 bases left in between. DNA for the CDR3: TGTGCCAGCAGCTTAACGGGCAAGAGAGGCTCTAATGAAAAACTGTTTTTT. This gives the protein CASSLTGKRGSNEKLFF.

This clonotype appeared many times. The chain links TRBV19 to TRBJ2-7; D is possibly TRBD2 (5 bases). Deletions cut 3 bases from V and 3 bases from J, with 9 bases between. CDR1 and CDR2 from the germline V gene are LNHDA and SQIVND (reference sequence). This CDR3 comprises 13 residues. The CDR3, as DNA: TGTGCCAGTAGTATCCGGGATAACTACGAGCAGTACTTC. Residues: CASSIRDNYEQYF.

On this clonotype itself: Possible read error: a much larger clone is one base away. The J gene is TRBJ2-1, the V gene TRBV5-4, with TRBD2 matching 8 bases. The CDR3 length is 13 residues. CDR1 and CDR2 from the germline V gene are SGHNT and YYREEE (reference sequence). After removal of 6 bases from V and 6 bases from J, the junction contained 5 bases not matched to a gene. In nucleotides, the CDR3 is TGTGCCAGCAAAGTAGCGGGGTGCAATGAGCAGTTCTTC. It encodes CASKVAGCNEQFF.

This clonotype was detected ten times or more. The rearrangement joins TRBV6-1 to TRBJ2-7, with TRBD2 matching 13 bases. This CDR3 has 13 amino acids. The germline V gene has CDR1 MNHNS and CDR2 SASEGT. The J segment lost 5 bases and the V segment lost 6 bases, leaving 1 base of the junction unmatched. The DNA of the CDR3 is TGTGCCAGCAGGACTAGCGGGAGGAACGAGCAGTACTTC. Amino acids: CASRTSGRNEQYF.

This clonotype was recorded many times. The chain combines TRBV7-2 with TRBJ1-5, with 7 positions matching TRBD1. Trimming at V came to 3 bases and at J to 6 bases, leaving 8 bases not matched to a gene. CDR3 length equals 15 residues. Germline values: CDR1 SGHTA, CDR2 FQGNSA. The CDR3 spells CASSFVQGLGQPQHF. CDR3 sequence (DNA): TGTGCCAGCAGCTTTGTACAGGGGTTGGGTCAGCCCCAGCATTTT.

In its sample, this clonotype was seen many times. This CDR3 reads CASSYSRRAGGGGTEAFF. In DNA, the CDR3 is TGTGCCAGCAGTTATTCGAGGCGAGCAGGGGGGGGCGGCACTGAAGCTTTCTTT. The chain is built from TRBV6-2 or TRBV6-3 and TRBJ1-1, with 7 positions matching TRBD1. V shed 3 bases, J shed 4 bases, and the junction held 17 bases outside the gene matches. CDR3 length: 18 residues. CDR1 is MNHEY and CDR2 is SVGEGT in the germline V gene.